Reported below is one T cell receptor beta chain. The CDR3 is 12 amino acids. Trimming took 4 bases from V and 10 from J, leaving 13 bases between them. Germline-derived CDR1 and CDR2 are LNHDA and SQIVND (reference sequence). The data belong to a study of T cells in Graves' hyperthyroidism and ophthalmopathy. Amplified regions were TCR beta CDR3 sequences from RNA transcripts. The HTBI primer set drove a first-round RT-PCR of the TCR CDR3. TCRdb analysed the multiplex PCR reads with MiXCR anew, one entry per CDR3 protein. The sample has approximately 400,000 distinct CDR3 sequences, 14% seen once; the top ten hold about 19%.

Sequenced input: blood. V gene TRBV19 combines with J gene TRBJ1-1, with a weak D call TRBD1 (6 bases). This clonotype was obtained from a woman in her twenties or thirties with Graves' ophthalmopathy. The chain's CDR3 is CASSTGGPGAFF. The CDR3 DNA is TGTGCCAGTAGTACGGGGGGGCCAGGAGCTTTCTTT.